The present entry profiles one T cell receptor (beta chain) with its context. The antigen remains unidentified. The entry originates in a study of cytomegalovirus exposure and HLA in healthy donors. Study-level points and caveats: Researchers catalogued 150 or so TCR beta chains as cytomegalovirus-associated. No immune exposure information besides CMV serostatus was available. Earlier analysis found most TCR beta V segments productive about 90% or about 30% of the time.

Vbeta (60) and Jbeta (13) primers were used in the PCR. Here immunoSEQ multiplex PCR was the method, and the copy in TCRdb shows in-frame clones only, minus some. The sample has under 55,000 clones, about 78% seen once. The CDR3 totals 14 residues. Germline loops: CDR1 MNHEY, CDR2 SVGAGI. The ends were cut back, 0 bases at V and 5 bases at J, with 10 bases in the middle. The sample consisted of PBMCs. The sequence derives from a woman in her twenties or thirties in good health and CMV-seronegative. The J gene is TRBJ1-1, the V gene TRBV6-5, with D possibly TRBD1 on 6 matching bases. The CDR3: CASSYSYRETEAFF. The DNA of the CDR3 is TGTGCCAGCAGTTACTCGTACAGGGAAACTGAAGCTTTCTTT.